This TCR beta chain was profiled in a study of blood T cell repertoires in COVID-19 (TCRdb year 2020). Concerning the study at large: Samples covering the acute and convalescent phases of COVID-19 were provided by collaborators in the United States, Italy and Spain. Samples were obtained from the ongoing ImmuneRACE study (first 160 participants) and from 1,200 or so subjects provided by 6 global collaborators. Where available, HLA class I and class II types were obtained from metadata supplied by the sample provider rather than from assay-based typing. The dataset comprised deeply sampled blood TCRbeta repertoires from subjects exposed to, actively infected with, or recovered from COVID-19. The repertoires were made available in a free public database intended to serve as a resource for research on the immune response to SARS-CoV-2. A de-identified subject ID, COVID-19 status, age in years and sex were almost always included in the sample metadata. The material from the prospective study consisted of cDNA or gDNA derived from T cells, B-cell-depleted T cells, or PBMCs. Study-level results and caveats: How much clinical and demographic metadata was included differed by source and by participant, and the metadata was provided uncurated.

On this clone itself: This receptor's antigen is unknown. Nothing much larger sits one base from this clone, and base qualities are not available.

TCRbeta CDR3 regions were amplified from genomic DNA by means of the immunoSEQ Assay, a bias-controlled multiplex PCR. The original methods were these. Within the assay, amplification of reference gene primers was used to estimate how many nucleated cells each sample contained. To quantify the absolute abundance of each unique TCRbeta CDR3 rearrangement, sequence reads were collapsed and filtered. For each sample, productive Simpson clonality was calculated by taking the square root of Simpson's diversity index across productive rearrangements. TCRdb re-hosts the immuneACCESS table, in-frame sequences only. Its copies lack some clones; in the studies checked, an unresolved V gene accounts for under half of them, and the cause for the rest is not known. For V, J and clone size, that table is used; D and trimming come from the DNA. The sample records about 330,000 clones, approximately 82% of which are singletons. The top ten clones comprise about 1.2% of the sample.

Whole blood was collected in K2EDTA tubes by collaborating institutions according to the institutions' own protocols. For TCRbeta analysis, collaborator samples were shipped as frozen whole blood, as isolated PBMCs, or as DNA extracted from either sample type. Material for sequencing was peripheral blood. The source is a woman aged 50 to 60 with acute or convalescent COVID-19.

The base sequence is TGTGCCAGCAGCAGTGACAGCTATCGGGAAAAACTGTTTTTT. Translated, it reads CASSSDSYREKLFF. The rearrangement joined TRBV7-9 to TRBJ1-4; the best D guess is TRBD1, with 5 bases matching. The germline V gene (reference sequence) yields SEHNR for CDR1 and FQNEAQ for CDR2. Cut back by 5 bases and 8 bases, the V and J ends lie 15 bases apart. The CDR3 sequence holds 14 residues, the cysteine and phenylalanine included. This entry keeps only the CDR3 DNA: 42 bases, framed from base 1.